This T cell receptor (beta chain) was obtained from a study of response to subunit inactivated influenza vaccine. TCRdb fed the RT-PCR reads into MiXCR, producing one record per CDR3 protein. The sample lists roughly 170,000 distinct CDR3 sequences; around 9% were seen once. Comments on this clonotype: What it binds is unknown.

Study-wide results and limits: The authors proposed limited new T cell recruitment per seasonal influenza vaccination.

The V end was cut by 3 bases, the J end by 3 bases, with 11 bases between. This CDR3 is 15 amino acids long. Germline assignment: CDR1 ENHRY and CDR2 SYGVKD. The rearrangement joins TRBV10-3 to TRBJ2-2; D is undetermined. The material was non-naive T cells sorted from PBMCs, obtained on the day of vaccination. This sequence was found in a man in his fifties or sixties who received an inactivated influenza vaccine. CDR3 nucleotides: TGTGCCATCAGTGATAGGGTTTCGTACACCGGGGAGCTGTTTTTT. Translating it yields CAISDRVSYTGELFF.